Listed below are T cell receptor beta chains from one sample, sequenced in a study of T cell responses to AZD1222 COVID-19 vaccine. Clones were sequenced by immunoSEQ multiplex PCR, and TCRdb holds only the in-frame ones, with some missing. The repertoire holds some 69,000 clones, with roughly 83% as singletons. Sequences were derived from peripheral blood, sampled 28 days after the second AZD1222 dose. Every receptor here comes from an adult who received the AZD1222 COVID-19 vaccine. Each CDR3 is given with its conserved first and last residue. A D gene is named only where the DNA matches it firmly. Expanded clones are given a class, and other clones once, few, many or no size at all.

TRBJ2-7 | . | TRBV11-2 | . | CASSLEVAGEQYF | TGTGCCAGCAGCTTAGAGGTCGCGGGAGAGCAGTACTTC
TRBJ2-1 | TRBD1 | TRBV5-4 | . | CASSLEGGARNEQFF | TGTGCCAGCAGCTTGGAAGGGGGCGCCCGCAATGAGCAGTTCTTC
TRBJ2-5 | TRBD2 | TRBV5-1 | . | CASSLARVAGQVQETQYF | TGCGCCAGCAGCTTGGCCAGGGTAGCGGGCCAGGTACAAGAGACCCAGTACTTC
TRBJ1-5 | . | TRBV19 | . | CASSLRGVGQPQHF | TGTGCCAGTAGTCTAAGGGGGGTTGGACAGCCCCAGCATTTT
TRBJ2-1 | . | TRBV7-2 | . | CAIADGRYNEQFF | TGTGCCATTGCGGACGGGCGTTACAATGAGCAGTTCTTC
TRBJ2-5 | TRBD2 | TRBV12-5 | . | CASGLPSGGKETQYF | TGTGCTAGTGGTTTGCCATCGGGAGGAAAAGAGACCCAGTACTTC
TRBJ2-2 | . | TRBV6-5 | . | CASSYGANTGELFF | TGTGCCAGCAGTTATGGGGCGAACACCGGGGAGCTGTTTTTT
TRBJ2-7 | TRBD1 | TRBV10-1 | few | CASSRDSSTYEQYF | TGCGCCAGCAGCCGGGACAGCTCAACCTACGAGCAGTACTTC
TRBJ1-5 | . | TRBV12-3/TRBV12-4 | . | CASTPGGHQPQHF | TGTGCCAGCACCCCGGGGGGCCATCAGCCCCAGCATTTT
TRBJ2-7 | TRBD1 | TRBV5-8 | . | CASSQAGGWTYEQYF | TGTGCCAGCAGCCAGGCAGGGGGCTGGACCTACGAGCAGTACTTC
TRBJ1-4 | . | TRBV6-5 | few | CASMEGHATEKLFF | TGTGCCAGCATGGAGGGACATGCTACGGAAAAACTGTTTTTT
TRBJ1-1 | . | TRBV11-3 | . | CASSRYKNTEAFF | TGTGCCAGCAGCCGATATAAGAACACTGAAGCTTTCTTT
TRBJ2-2 | . | TRBV4-2 | . | CASSQGTVANTGELFF | TGTGCCAGCAGCCAAGGAACCGTCGCGAACACCGGGGAGCTGTTTTTT
TRBJ1-3 | . | TRBV30 | . | CAWTGYTGNTIYF | TGTGCCTGGACAGGGTATACTGGAAACACCATATATTTT
TRBJ2-2 | TRBD1 | TRBV9 | . | CASSAKLDRGHTGELFF | TGTGCCAGCAGCGCAAAATTAGACAGGGGGCACACCGGGGAGCTGTTTTTT
TRBJ2-7 | TRBD1 | TRBV29-1 | . | CSVKPRDRAYEQYF | TGCAGCGTGAAGCCTCGGGACAGAGCCTACGAGCAGTACTTC
TRBJ2-2 | TRBD2 | TRBV12-3/TRBV12-4 | . | CASSSGGPGELFF | TGTGCCAGCAGTTCGGGGGGGCCCGGGGAGCTGTTTTTT
TRBJ1-2 | . | TRBV5-1 | . | CASSEGTSSLIGYTF | TGCGCCAGCAGCGAGGGGACAAGCTCATTAATCGGCTACACCTTC
TRBJ1-1 | . | TRBV4-1 | few | CASSQYLLGEAFF | TGCGCCAGCAGTCAGTATTTACTAGGGGAAGCTTTCTTT
TRBJ2-1 | TRBD2 | TRBV6-5 | once | CASQSGTSGSNEQFF | TGTGCCAGCCAAAGTGGGACTAGCGGGTCTAATGAGCAGTTCTTC
TRBJ1-2 | . | TRBV18 | . | CASSPVKDLGGYTF | TGTGCCAGCTCACCCGTGAAAGACCTCGGGGGCTACACCTTC
TRBJ2-1 | TRBD2 | TRBV10-3 | . | CAIGEVLGTSGVSSYNEQFF | TGTGCCATCGGTGAGGTCCTTGGGACTAGCGGGGTGAGCTCCTACAATGAGCAGTTCTTC
TRBJ1-1 | . | TRBV6-6 | . | CASSYGQTNTEAFF | TGTGCCAGCAGTTACGGTCAGACTAACACTGAAGCTTTCTTT
TRBJ2-7 | . | TRBV20-1 | . | CSASSSYEQYF | TGCAGTGCTTCGTCTTCCTACGAGCAGTACTTC
TRBJ2-7 | . | TRBV19 | . | CASSAPGYSYEQYF | TGTGCCAGTAGTGCACCGGGGTACTCCTACGAGCAGTACTTC
TRBJ1-6 | . | TRBV11-2 | . | CASSLEGSPNSPLHF | TGTGCCAGCAGCTTAGAGGGCAGCCCCAATTCACCCCTCCACTTT
TRBJ2-7 | . | TRBV7-9 | . | CASSQTRSNDEQYF | TGTGCCAGCAGCCAGACTAGATCCAACGACGAGCAGTACTTC
TRBJ2-1 | TRBD2 | TRBV11-2 | . | CASSLARTSGRYNEQFF | TGTGCCAGCAGCTTAGCCAGGACTAGCGGGCGCTACAATGAGCAGTTCTTC